This paragraph covers one TCR beta chain sequence. The sample is drawn from a study of blood T cell repertoires in COVID-19. On the study more broadly: Collection of acute and convalescent COVID-19 samples took place in the United States, Italy and Spain. Nucleic acid was either cDNA or gDNA, and it came from T cells, B-cell-depleted T cells, or PBMCs.

Study processing details: Amplification with reference gene primers provided the estimates of nucleated cell counts. Assay used: immunoSEQ multiplex PCR; TCRdb lists only in-frame clones, some missing. The D gene and trimming were derived from the DNA, and the V and J assignments and clone size from that table. The data show around 150,000 clones, with approximately 80% seen just once and roughly 9.1% held by the top ten. The CDR3 totals 16 residues. Losses at the gene ends were 5 bases for V and 0 bases for J; bases not matched to a gene: 6. CDR1 KGHSH and CDR2 LQKENI come from the germline V gene. Sequenced material: peripheral blood. The J gene is TRBJ1-3, the V gene TRBV18; the match to TRBD1 covers 8 bases. This sequence was found in a woman of 80 years or more with active or convalescent COVID-19. CDR3 in amino acids: CASSSRTGNSGNTIYF. In DNA form, the CDR3 reads TGTGCCAGCTCATCGCGGACAGGGAACTCTGGAAACACCATATATTTT.